Each of the 3 T cell receptor beta chains below was sequenced from the same sample in a study of Tregs in tolerant kidney transplant recipients. The repertoire was sequenced with immunoSEQ multiplex PCR; TCRdb's copy has only in-frame clones and lacks some. This table lists about 30,000 clones. The material was CD8+ T cells from blood, obtained before the transplant. These receptors all stem from a human donor who received a combined kidney and bone marrow transplant.

Turning to this clone: With the read ending 3 residues before the CDR3 end, the germline J gene is used to fill in that end. The chain joins TRBV19 to TRBJ1-2; D is perhaps TRBD1 (6 bases). CDR3 length: 13 residues. Germline V gene sequence: CDR1 LNHDA, CDR2 SQIVND (reference sequence). V lost 5 bases and J lost 5, with 12 bases in between. The covered CDR3 bases are TGTGCCAGTAGTCCCGGGACACCATATGGC. Its translation: CASSPGTPYG. The CDR3 as a whole reads CASSPGTPYGYTF.

CDR3 DNA, as far as it was read: TGCAGCGTTCCAGCCTGGAGGTCAGCGGGGGCCTACAATGAG. Its translation: CSVPAWRSAGAYNE. The full CDR3 reads CSVPAWRSAGAYNEQFF. The gene calls are TRBV29-1 and TRBJ2-1; TRBD2 matches 8 bases. The CDR3 end lies 3 residues beyond the end of the read and is filled in from the germline J gene. Per the germline V gene, CDR1 is SQVTM and CDR2 is ANQGSEA. The CDR3 runs to 17 residues. Trimming took 5 bases from V and 2 from J; bases not matched to a gene: 14.

Note on this clone: The CDR3 goes on 3 residues after the read ends, and that part is filled in from the germline J gene. The rearrangement links TRBV6-2 or TRBV6-3 to TRBJ2-1; a weak D match, TRBD1 (5 bases). CDR1 and CDR2 from the germline V gene are MNHEY and SVGEGT. The CDR3 loop spans 14 amino acids. V lost 7 bases, J lost 3 bases, and 13 bases lay in between. The CDR3 reads CASTDSRIYNEQFF. The part of the CDR3 DNA that was read is TGTGCCAGCACCGACAGTCGGATCTACAATGAG.